This T cell receptor (beta chain) was recorded in a study of cytomegalovirus exposure and HLA in healthy donors. Whole-study findings and limits: The Asian-associated ancestry cluster reportedly had fewer N-insertions than the 666-donor mean in a later analysis. Accurate prediction of most subjects' HLA-A and HLA-B alleles from TCR beta sequences was reported.

PCR was performed using 60 Vbeta and 13 Jbeta primers. Sequencing was performed with immunoSEQ multiplex PCR; in TCRdb, only in-frame clones are kept and a portion is missing. Among roughly 100,000 clones, around 15% were seen once, and the ten largest hold about 0.8%. About this clone: What it binds is not known.

V was trimmed by 0 bases and J by 7 bases, leaving 6 bases between them. In germline, CDR1 is SGHTA, CDR2 FQGTGA. The CDR3 contains 13 residues. This clonotype originated in a female donor in good health and CMV-seronegative. The chain recombines TRBV7-3 with TRBJ1-4; D is ambiguous. The sample comprised PBMCs. This CDR3 reads CASSLTAGEKLFF. The CDR3 region has the DNA TGTGCCAGCAGCTTAACGGCGGGTGAAAAACTGTTTTTT.